Each of the 25 T cell receptor beta chains below was sequenced from the same sample in a study of T cells in Graves' hyperthyroidism and ophthalmopathy (dated by TCRdb to between 2019 and 2020). Receptor libraries were prepared by multiplex PCR. The sequencing machine was an Illumina HiSeq 2000. The TCR beta CDR3 regions were amplified from RNA transcripts. The TCR CDR3 was subjected to a first round of RT-PCR using the HTBI primer set and the Qiagen OneStep RT-PCR kit. TCRdb redid the processing of the public reads, applying fastp at Q25 and MiXCR, and retained in-frame beta chains. CDR3 protein sequences are deduplicated, and each keeps its most common genes and DNA. The table for this sample lists about half a million distinct CDR3 sequences; just under 20% of them were counted only once. Together, the top ten hold approximately 50% of the sample. Material for sequencing was blood. These receptors came from a man aged 35-49 years with Graves' ophthalmopathy.

The chain links TRBV5-1 to TRBJ2-7, with 15 nucleotides matching TRBD2. The V segment lost 4 bases and the J segment 3 bases; nucleotides outside the gene matches: 5. CDR1 SGHRS and CDR2 YFSETQ come from the germline V gene. The CDR3 sequence is 16 residues long. In DNA form, the CDR3 reads TGCGCCAGCAGCCCCGGGACTAGCGGGGGGCGCTACGAGCAGTACTTC. Protein product: CASSPGTSGGRYEQYF.

The rearrangement joins TRBV27 to TRBJ1-4, with TRBD1 as a possible D gene (5 bases). CDR1 is MNHEY, CDR2 SMNVEV, per germline (reference sequence). Trimming stripped 3 bases from V and 0 bases from J, with 11 bases between. This CDR3 is built from 16 residues. In nucleotides, the CDR3 is TGTGCCAGCAGTTTCTCGGGACGGTCAACTAATGAAAAACTGTTTTTT. Its translation: CASSFSGRSTNEKLFF.

This clonotype was seen many times. The rearrangement uses TRBV3-1 and TRBJ1-4; 10 nucleotides align to TRBD1. The V segment lost 4 bases and the J segment 10 bases; nucleotides outside the gene matches: 6. The germline CDR1 and CDR2 sequences are LGHDT and YNNKEL (reference sequence). CDR3 length: 14 amino acids. For the CDR3, the DNA is TGTGCCAGCAGCCCCGGGACAGGGGTGGGAAAACTGTTTTTT. It is translated as CASSPGTGVGKLFF.

The J gene is TRBJ1-2, the V gene TRBV6-1; the D is unclear. Looked up from germline, CDR1 is MNHNS and CDR2 is SASEGT. V was clipped by 2 bases and J by 8 bases, with 9 bases between them. The CDR3 runs 12 residues. CDR3 coding DNA: TGTGCCAGCAGTGAAACCGGGCGGGGCTACACCTTC. Protein product: CASSETGRGYTF.

As regards this clonotype: Since a much larger clone is just one base distant, this may be a read error. This chain links TRBV2 with TRBJ1-5; tentative D call: TRBD1 (6 bases). This CDR3 comprises 15 residues. Trimming left V 2 bases short and J 5 bases short, with 13 bases between. Per germline, CDR1 SNHLY and CDR2 FYNNEI. This chain's CDR3 is CASSESSGTYQPQHF. The CDR3 DNA is TGTGCCAGCAGTGAATCATCAGGGACATATCAGCCCCAGCATTTT.

Note on this clonotype: A read error may produce the germline difference seen at one junction end. This rearrangement joins TRBV6-2 or TRBV6-3 to TRBJ2-7, with D tentatively TRBD2 (5 bases). There are 13 residues in the CDR3. Germline assignment: CDR1 MNHEY and CDR2 SVGEGT. CDR3 nucleotide sequence: TGTGCCGGCAGTTGGGGAGCTGCCTACGAGCAGTACTTC. Translation gives CAGSWGAAYEQYF.

This clonotype was detected ten times or more. This chain links TRBV7-2 with TRBJ2-7; 7 nucleotides align to TRBD2. This CDR3 is built from 13 residues. The V gene's germline CDR1 is SGHTA and CDR2 FQGNSA. After removal of 5 bases from V and 6 bases from J, the junction contained 7 bases not matched to a gene. The CDR3 protein is CASSPGQRGEQYF. Here the CDR3 DNA reads TGTGCCAGCAGCCCGGGGCAGCGGGGCGAGCAGTACTTC.

This clonotype was detected only a few times. V and J are TRBV13 and TRBJ1-3; D unclear. The CDR3 contains 12 residues. Germline V gives CDR1 PRHDT, CDR2 FYEKMQ (reference sequence). Trimming left V 8 bases short and J 0 bases short, with 5 bases between. CDR3 loop: CASGLSGNTIYF. The CDR3 nucleotides read TGTGCCAGCGGCCTCTCTGGAAACACCATATATTTT.

The J gene is TRBJ2-7, the V gene TRBV6-2 or TRBV6-3; a weak D match, TRBD1 (6 bases). The CDR3 has 15 residues. Germline V gene data show CDR1 as MNHEY and CDR2 as SVGEGT. V was shortened by 6 bases and J by 2 bases, with 17 bases between the two germline ends. CDR3 region: CASRRDRTNTYEQYF. In DNA, the CDR3 is TGTGCCAGCAGGAGAGACAGGACGAATACCTACGAGCAGTACTTC.

J is TRBJ1-2 and V is TRBV4-3; a possible D gene is TRBD1 (6 bases). The V end was cut by 4 bases, the J end by 8 bases, with 20 bases between. CDR1 is LGHNA and CDR2 is YSLEER in the germline V gene. The CDR3 has 15 residues. In nucleotides, the CDR3 is TGCGCCAGCAGCCCCCCCGGGGGGGCGGTCGGAGGCTACACCTTC. Translated: CASSPPGGAVGGYTF.

This clonotype was seen at least ten times. V is TRBV18 and J is TRBJ2-5; maybe TRBD2 (6 bases). In germline, CDR1 is KGHSH, CDR2 LQKENI. The V gene lost 2 bases and the J gene lost 7 bases, with 8 bases spanning the gap. CDR3 length: 12 amino acids. CDR3 amino acids: CASSPREATQYF. CDR3 DNA sequence: TGTGCCAGCTCACCAAGGGAGGCGACCCAGTACTTC. Full variable domain (remainder filled in from reference TRBV18 and TRBJ2-5): NAGVMQNPRHLVRRRGQEARLRCSPMKGHSHVYWYRQLPEEGLKFMVYLQKENIIDESGMPKERFSAEFPKEGPSILRIQQVVRGDSAAYFCASSPREATQYFGPGTRLLVL.

The chain has TRBV19 and TRBJ1-2; D is perhaps TRBD1 (5 bases). The CDR3 runs to 15 residues. The V gene lost 7 bases and the J gene lost 8 bases, with 23 bases spanning the gap. CDR1 and CDR2 from the germline V gene are LNHDA and SQIVND (reference sequence). CDR3 DNA sequence: TGTGCCAGTAATTCATTGAAAGGGGTGAATCTCGGCTACACCTTC. It is translated as CASNSLKGVNLGYTF.

This clonotype was seen more than once but under ten times. The J gene is TRBJ1-2, the V gene TRBV20-1; D perhaps matches TRBD1 (5 bases). With 2 bases removed from V and 8 bases from J, the gap between germline ends came to 12 bases. From germline, CDR1 is DFQATT and CDR2 SNEGSKA (reference sequence). This CDR3 is built from 12 residues. The CDR3 spells CSARRQGGGYTF. The CDR3 nucleotides are TGCAGTGCTAGAAGGCAGGGTGGGGGCTACACCTTC.

The chain carries TRBV5-1 and TRBJ2-3; 7 bases are shared with TRBD1. The germline gives CDR1 SGHRS, CDR2 YFSETQ. The trim removed 4 bases at V and 7 bases at J, leaving 3 bases unmatched. This CDR3 has 12 amino acids. CDR3 DNA sequence: TGCGCCAGCAGCCGACAGGGAAATACGCAGTATTTT. Its protein product is CASSRQGNTQYF.

The chain is built from TRBV5-1 and TRBJ2-5; TRBD2 matches at 14 bases. The trim removed 3 bases at V and 2 bases at J, leaving 6 bases unmatched. Per the germline V gene, CDR1 is SGHRS and CDR2 is YFSETQ. The length of the CDR3 is 17 residues. The CDR3 region has the DNA TGCGCCAGCAGCTGGGGGACTAGCGGGGGATCTCAAGAGACCCAGTACTTC. Translating it yields CASSWGTSGGSQETQYF.

This clonotype was recorded at least ten times. The gene calls are TRBV2 and TRBJ2-3, with 10 bases matching TRBD2. V lost 6 bases to trimming and J lost 4 bases; unmatched junction nucleotides: 10. Germline V gives CDR1 SNHLY, CDR2 FYNNEI. This CDR3 is 16 amino acids long. The CDR3 coding sequence is TGTGCCAGCAGGCGGAGGACTAGCGGTGCATCAGATACGCAGTATTTT. Its translation is CASRRRTSGASDTQYF.

The table lists this clonotype with a few counts. The chain uses TRBV7-8 and TRBJ2-5; 11 positions match TRBD2. Germline trimming cut 3 bases from V and 4 bases from J; bases unmatched to any gene: 7. Germline CDR1 and CDR2: SGHVS and FQNEAQ. The CDR3 has 16 amino acids. The chain's CDR3 is CASSLGSLAGGETQYF. CDR3 coding DNA: TGTGCCAGCAGCTTGGGGTCTCTAGCGGGGGGAGAGACCCAGTACTTC.

The V call is TRBV5-1, the J call TRBJ2-5; TRBD2 aligns across 7 bases. Losses at the gene ends were 2 bases for V and 0 bases for J; bases not matched to a gene: 1. Per the germline V gene, CDR1 is SGHRS and CDR2 is YFSETQ. CDR3 length: 14 residues. Here the CDR3 reads CASSLAGNQETQYF. The CDR3 region has the DNA TGCGCCAGCAGCTTAGCGGGGAACCAAGAGACCCAGTACTTC.

The chain recombines TRBV13 with TRBJ2-5; TRBD2 agrees at 9 bases. Germline trimming cut 4 bases from V and 0 bases from J; bases unmatched to any gene: 9. Germline-derived CDR1 and CDR2 are PRHDT and FYEKMQ (reference sequence). The CDR3 sequence is 17 residues long. The CDR3 region is CASSSWRGGRYQETQYF. The CDR3 DNA sequence: TGTGCCAGCAGCTCCTGGCGGGGGGGCCGGTACCAAGAGACCCAGTACTTC. The variable domain in full, completed from reference TRBV13 and TRBJ2-5, reads AAGVIQSPRHLIKEKRETATLKCYPIPRHDTVYWYQQGPGQDPQFLISFYEKMQSDKGSIPDRFSAQQFSDYHSELNMSSLELGDSALYFCASSSWRGGRYQETQYFGPGTRLLVL.

The sample holds a few counts of this clonotype. The chain joins TRBV6-1 to TRBJ1-4; D possibly corresponds to TRBD1 (5 bases). The CDR3 totals 15 residues. V gave up 7 bases and J gave up 5 bases, with 17 bases separating them. Germline lookup yields CDR1 MNHNS and CDR2 SASEGT. The CDR3 sequence: CASNIRGVGNEKLFF. Written as DNA, the CDR3 is TGTGCCAGCAACATAAGAGGGGTAGGAAATGAAAAACTGTTTTTT.

The chain links TRBV20-1 to TRBJ1-6, with a weak D call TRBD1 (5 bases). Trimming took 3 bases from V and 6 from J, leaving 9 bases between them. The CDR3 totals 13 residues. CDR1 is DFQATT, CDR2 SNEGSKA, per germline (reference sequence). CDR3 region: CSARPGLNSPLHF. In DNA, the CDR3 is TGCAGTGCTAGGCCAGGGCTTAATTCACCCCTCCACTTT.

The chain combines TRBV5-1 with TRBJ2-7; unclear D gene. Germline values: CDR1 SGHRS, CDR2 YFSETQ. The CDR3 is 14 amino acids. V gave up 4 bases and J gave up 1 base, with 12 bases separating them. The CDR3 loop reads CASSPLGHSYEQYF. CDR3 sequence (DNA): TGCGCCAGCAGCCCCCTGGGTCATTCCTACGAGCAGTACTTC.

This clonotype came up a few times. The V gene is TRBV30, the J gene TRBJ1-2; no definite D call. Trimming removed 0 bases at V and 11 bases at J, with 16 bases between. The germline V gene has CDR1 GTSNPN and CDR2 SVGIG (reference sequence). The CDR3 totals 13 residues. The CDR3 protein is CAWSVGLQGFYTF. The CDR3 DNA follows: TGTGCCTGGAGTGTAGGGCTACAAGGGTTTTACACCTTC.

This clonotype has a handful of counts. CDR3 nucleotides: TGTGCCAGCTCAACCCTCGGGGATGCGGCCAAAAACATTCAGTACTTC. As protein: CASSTLGDAAKNIQYF. The chain is built from TRBV18 and TRBJ2-4; weak D call: TRBD2 (5 bases). CDR3 length equals 16 residues. Germline CDR1 and CDR2: KGHSH and LQKENI. V lost 5 bases, J lost 1 base, and 15 bases lay in between.

This chain connects TRBV7-8 to TRBJ2-2; D possibly corresponds to TRBD1 (5 bases). V was trimmed by 3 bases and J by 2 bases, leaving 10 bases between them. In germline, CDR1 is SGHVS, CDR2 FQNEAQ. This CDR3 is 15 amino acids long. This CDR3 reads CASSFGRGNTGELFF. In nucleotides, the CDR3 is TGTGCCAGCAGCTTCGGAAGGGGAAACACCGGGGAGCTGTTTTTT.